This entry describes one T cell receptor beta chain. This sample is drawn from a study of OX40 agonist ivuxolimab in advanced cancers. Germline V gene sequence: CDR1 SGHVS, CDR2 FNYEAQ. The ends were cut back, 5 bases at V and 1 base at J, with 1 base in the middle. The CDR3 covers 11 residues. Here immunoSEQ multiplex PCR was the method, and the copy in TCRdb shows in-frame clones only, minus some. The profile shows tens of thousands of clones, around 89% of them singletons. This TCR came from an adult with an advanced solid tumor such as melanoma, head and neck, liver or kidney cancer. V is TRBV7-6 and J is TRBJ2-3; D gene ambiguous. Sequencing was performed on CD4+ or CD8+ T cells sorted from blood, taken in a trial of the OX40 agonist ivuxolimab. The CDR3 bases are TGTGCCAGCAGCCGCACAGATACGCAGTATTTT. Translated: CASSRTDTQYF.